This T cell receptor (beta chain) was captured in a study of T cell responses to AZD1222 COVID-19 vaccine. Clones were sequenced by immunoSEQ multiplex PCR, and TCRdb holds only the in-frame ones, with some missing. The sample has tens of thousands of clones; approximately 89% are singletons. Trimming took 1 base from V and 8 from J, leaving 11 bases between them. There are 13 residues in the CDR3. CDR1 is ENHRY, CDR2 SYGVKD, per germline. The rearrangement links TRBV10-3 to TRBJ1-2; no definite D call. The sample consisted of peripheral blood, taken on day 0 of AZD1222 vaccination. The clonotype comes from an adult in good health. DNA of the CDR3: TGTGCCATCAGTGAGTTCGAAGGCGAAGGCTACACCTTC. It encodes CAISEFEGEGYTF.